This TCR beta chain is from a study of beta chain features in type 1 diabetes. Study background: Comparable age, gender and cell yields were observed in patients relative to healthy donors.

This clone appeared a few times. Antigen: not known. Study-wide results and limits: Significant though moderate, a shortening of TCRB CDR3s appeared in all four CD4+ subsets of Type 1 diabetes patients.

CD4+ naive, central memory, regulatory and stem cell-like memory cells were sorted via CD45RO/CCR7/CD25/CD127/CD95/CD27. The V end was cut by 3 bases, the J end by 1 base, with 14 bases between. The CDR3 contains 16 residues. Looked up from germline, CDR1 is LNHNV and CDR2 is YYDKDF (reference sequence). TCRB transcripts that were expressed got sequenced, as all of the isolated RNA had been reverse transcribed. Profiling relied on immunoSEQ multiplex PCR, and the TCRdb table lists in-frame clones only, not all of them. Among 200,000 to 250,000 clones, 11% to 15% were seen once, and the ten largest hold roughly 0.019%.

The genes are TRBV15 and TRBJ2-3; a weak D match, TRBD2 (5 bases). The sequence came from a man aged 30 to 45 with type 1 diabetes. Sequenced sample: naive CD4+ T cells from blood. The CDR3 DNA reads TGTGCCACCAGCAGTGACCCCTTGCGGGGCACAGATACGCAGTATTTT. Amino acids: CATSSDPLRGTDTQYF.